This T cell receptor (beta chain) originates from a study of T-cell memory formation after mild COVID-19. MiXCR, run by TCRdb on the 5' RACE reads, gives a single entry per CDR3 protein. In the table there are 350,000 to 500,000 distinct CDR3 sequences, about a sixth of which are singletons. Details on this clonotype: Its cognate antigen is unknown.

Findings and caveats of the study: Mainly in CM and EM were contracting CD4+ clones; CD8+ were in EMRA.

CDR3 length: 13 residues. Germline assignment: CDR1 ENHRY and CDR2 SYGVKD. Trimming removed 6 bases at V and 6 bases at J, with 14 bases between. Sample: PBMCs or a T cell subset sorted from them (not recorded which). This TCR was recovered from a man between 18 and 35 years old who had mild COVID-19 (a few samples of this study predate the infection). Cell type and time point are not known. The chain combines TRBV10-3 with TRBJ1-2; possibly TRBD1 for D (6 bases). CDR3 bases: TGTGCCATCAGGAGGGACACCGTAAATGGCTACACCTTC. It specifies CAIRRDTVNGYTF.